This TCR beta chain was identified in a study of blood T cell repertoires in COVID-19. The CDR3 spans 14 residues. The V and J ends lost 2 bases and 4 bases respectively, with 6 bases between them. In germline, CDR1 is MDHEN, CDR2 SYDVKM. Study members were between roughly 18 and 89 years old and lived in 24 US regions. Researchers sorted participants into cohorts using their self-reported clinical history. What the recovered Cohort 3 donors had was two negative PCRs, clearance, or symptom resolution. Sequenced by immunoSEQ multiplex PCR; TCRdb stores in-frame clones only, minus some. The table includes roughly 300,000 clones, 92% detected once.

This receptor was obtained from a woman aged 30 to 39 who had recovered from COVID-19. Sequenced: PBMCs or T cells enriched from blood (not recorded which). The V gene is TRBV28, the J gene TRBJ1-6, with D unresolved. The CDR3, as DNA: TGTGCCAGCAGTTTAGCAGGTTATAATTCACCCCTCCACTTT. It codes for CASSLAGYNSPLHF.